This TCR beta chain is from a study of blood T cells in healthy people across ages. CDR1 SEHNR and CDR2 FQNEAQ come from the germline V gene (reference sequence). Trimming took off 2 bases at V and 4 bases at J, with 15 bases between the two ends. The CDR3 extends over 16 amino acids. Isolation per sample recovered at least 6 million PBMCs. A sample-barcoded 5' primer and a J-beta primer mix were used in a second PCR of roughly 7 to 11 cycles. TCRdb re-called the 5' RACE reads with MiXCR, one entry per CDR3 protein. This sample yields around 700,000 distinct CDR3 sequences, of which more than 20% are seen a single time; just under 9.5% belongs to the top ten. This clonotype was counted a few times. This same sample was also taken into another study, of T cells of mothers and their children.

The chain uses TRBV7-9 and TRBJ2-1, with D possibly matching TRBD2 (7 bases). The material sequenced was blood. This receptor was identified in a boy younger than 18 in good health. CDR3 residues: CASSLIPRGPYNEQFF. DNA of the CDR3: TGTGCCAGCAGCTTAATCCCGCGGGGGCCTTACAATGAGCAGTTCTTC. The full variable domain, with the rest looked up from reference TRBV7-9 and TRBJ2-1, is DTGVSQNPRHKITKRGQNVTFRCDPISEHNRLYWYRQTLGQGPEFLTYFQNEAQLEKSRLLSDRFSAERPKGSFSTLEIQRTEQGDSAMYLCASSLIPRGPYNEQFFGPGTRLTVL.